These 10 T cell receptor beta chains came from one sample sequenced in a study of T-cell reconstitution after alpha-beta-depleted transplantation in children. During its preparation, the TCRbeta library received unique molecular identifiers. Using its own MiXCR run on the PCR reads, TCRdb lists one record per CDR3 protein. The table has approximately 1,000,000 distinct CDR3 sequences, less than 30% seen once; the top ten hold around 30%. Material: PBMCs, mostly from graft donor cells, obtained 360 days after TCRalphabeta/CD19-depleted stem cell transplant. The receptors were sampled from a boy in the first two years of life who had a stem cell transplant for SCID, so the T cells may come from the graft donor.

The CDR3: CASSLTRQGRTGELFF. The CDR3 DNA sequence: TGTGCCAGCAGCTTAACCCGACAGGGACGAACCGGGGAGCTGTTTTTT. V usage is TRBV7-3 and J usage is TRBJ2-2; 7 bases match TRBD1. The CDR3 has 16 residues. Germline V gene lookup returns CDR1 SGHTA and CDR2 FQGTGA. V lost 0 bases, J lost 5 bases, and 6 bases stayed unmatched.

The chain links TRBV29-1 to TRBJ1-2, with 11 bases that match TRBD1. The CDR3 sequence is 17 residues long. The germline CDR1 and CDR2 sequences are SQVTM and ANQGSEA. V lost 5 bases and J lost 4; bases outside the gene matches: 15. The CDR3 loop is CSVPSRTGGPSGYGYTF. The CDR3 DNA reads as TGCAGCGTTCCCTCCCGGACAGGGGGCCCAAGCGGCTATGGCTACACCTTC.

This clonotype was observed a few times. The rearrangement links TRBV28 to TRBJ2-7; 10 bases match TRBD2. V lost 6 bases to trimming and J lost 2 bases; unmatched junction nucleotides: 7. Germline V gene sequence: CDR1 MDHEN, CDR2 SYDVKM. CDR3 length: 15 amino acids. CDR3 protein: CASSTSGEPPYEQYF. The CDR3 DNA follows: TGTGCCAGCAGCACTAGCGGGGAGCCGCCCTACGAGCAGTACTTC.

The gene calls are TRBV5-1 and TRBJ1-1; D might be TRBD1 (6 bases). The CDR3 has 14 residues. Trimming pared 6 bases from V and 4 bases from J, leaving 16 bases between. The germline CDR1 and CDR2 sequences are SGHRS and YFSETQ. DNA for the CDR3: TGCGCCAGCACCCGAGAGGGGGAGGCCACTGAAGCTTTCTTT. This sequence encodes CASTREGEATEAFF. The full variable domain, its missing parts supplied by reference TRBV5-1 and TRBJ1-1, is KAGVTQTPRYLIKTRGQQVTLSCSPISGHRSVSWYQQTPGQGLQFLFEYFSETQRNKGNFPGRFSGRQFSNSRSEMNVSTLELGDSALYLCASTREGEATEAFFGQGTRLTVV.

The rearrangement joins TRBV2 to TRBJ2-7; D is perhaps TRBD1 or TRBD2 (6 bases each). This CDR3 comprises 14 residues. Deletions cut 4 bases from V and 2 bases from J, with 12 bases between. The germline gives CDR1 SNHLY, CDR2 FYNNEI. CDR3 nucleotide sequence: TGTGCCAGCAGTGCTCGGGGGCTCCCCTACGAGCAGTACTTC. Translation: CASSARGLPYEQYF.

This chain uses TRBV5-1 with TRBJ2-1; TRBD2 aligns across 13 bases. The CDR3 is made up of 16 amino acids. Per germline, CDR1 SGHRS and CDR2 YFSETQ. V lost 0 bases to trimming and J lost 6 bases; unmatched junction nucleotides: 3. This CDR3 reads CASSLEGLAGRNEQFF. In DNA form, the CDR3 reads TGCGCCAGCAGCTTGGAGGGACTAGCGGGGCGCAATGAGCAGTTCTTC.

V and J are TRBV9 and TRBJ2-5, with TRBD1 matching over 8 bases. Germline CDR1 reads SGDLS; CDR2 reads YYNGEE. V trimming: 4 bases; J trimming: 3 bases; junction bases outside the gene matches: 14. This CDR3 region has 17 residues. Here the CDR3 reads CASSTPRGQRLEETQYF. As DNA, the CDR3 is TGTGCCAGCAGCACCCCCAGGGGGCAGAGGCTGGAAGAGACCCAGTACTTC.

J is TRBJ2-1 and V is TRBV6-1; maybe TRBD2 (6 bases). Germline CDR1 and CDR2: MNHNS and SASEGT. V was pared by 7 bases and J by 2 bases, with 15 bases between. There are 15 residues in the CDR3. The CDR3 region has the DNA TGTGCCAGCATCCGGGACCGGGGGACCTACAATGAGCAGTTCTTC. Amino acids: CASIRDRGTYNEQFF.

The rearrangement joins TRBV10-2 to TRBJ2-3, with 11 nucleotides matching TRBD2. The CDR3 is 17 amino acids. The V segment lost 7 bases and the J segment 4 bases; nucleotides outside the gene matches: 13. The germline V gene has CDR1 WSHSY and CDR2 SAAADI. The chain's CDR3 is CASTPSGGPISADTQYF. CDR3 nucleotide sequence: TGCGCCAGCACGCCTAGCGGGGGGCCGATCAGCGCAGATACGCAGTATTTT.

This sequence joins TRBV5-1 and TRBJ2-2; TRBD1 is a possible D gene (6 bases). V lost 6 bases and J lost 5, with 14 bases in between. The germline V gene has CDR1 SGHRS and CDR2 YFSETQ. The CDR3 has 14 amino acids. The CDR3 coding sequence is TGCGCCAGCACGTTGGACAGCCTTACCGGGGAGCTGTTTTTT. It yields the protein CASTLDSLTGELFF.